The source of this TCR beta chain is a study of T cell changes during pregnancy in multiple sclerosis. CDR1 MNHEY and CDR2 SVGAGI come from the germline V gene. V dropped 2 bases and J dropped 2; count of bases not matched to a gene: 8. This CDR3 contains 16 residues. Data came from immunoSEQ multiplex PCR; TCRdb stores just in-frame clones and leaves some out. The profile covers over 30,000 clones, with around 91% appearing a single time and about 3.6% taken by the ten largest. This sequence was found in a female donor in good health, enrolled as a control in a pregnancy study. This material consisted of CD8+ T cells from peripheral blood mononuclear cells, taken in the second trimester of pregnancy. The V call is TRBV6-5, the J call TRBJ2-7, with 8 bases that match TRBD2. In DNA, the CDR3 is TGTGCCAGCAGTTACCTTTCCGATAGCGGGGCCTACGAGCAGTACTTC. This codes for CASSYLSDSGAYEQYF.